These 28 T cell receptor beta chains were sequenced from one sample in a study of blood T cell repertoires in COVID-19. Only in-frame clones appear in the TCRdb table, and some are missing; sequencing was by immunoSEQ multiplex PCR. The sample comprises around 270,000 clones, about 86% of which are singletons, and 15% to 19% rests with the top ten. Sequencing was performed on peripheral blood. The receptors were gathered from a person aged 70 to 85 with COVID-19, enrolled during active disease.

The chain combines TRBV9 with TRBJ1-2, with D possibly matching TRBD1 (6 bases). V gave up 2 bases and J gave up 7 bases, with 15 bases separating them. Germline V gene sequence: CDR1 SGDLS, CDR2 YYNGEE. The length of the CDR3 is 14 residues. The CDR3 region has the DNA TGTGCCAGCAGCGTTGAACAGGGCACGGTTGGCTACACCTTC. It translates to CASSVEQGTVGYTF.

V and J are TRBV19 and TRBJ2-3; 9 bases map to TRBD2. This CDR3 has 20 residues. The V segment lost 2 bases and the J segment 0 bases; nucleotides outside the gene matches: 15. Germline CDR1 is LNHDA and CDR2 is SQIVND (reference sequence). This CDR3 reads CASSIKLMSGGTTSTDTQYF. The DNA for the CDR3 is TGTGCCAGTAGTATAAAGCTTATGAGCGGGGGGACCACTAGCACAGATACGCAGTATTTT.

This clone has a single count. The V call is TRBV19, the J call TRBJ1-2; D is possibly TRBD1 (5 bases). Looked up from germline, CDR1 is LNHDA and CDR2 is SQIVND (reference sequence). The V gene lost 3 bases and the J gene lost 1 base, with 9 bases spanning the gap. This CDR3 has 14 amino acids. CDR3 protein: CASSMSRVNYGYTF. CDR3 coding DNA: TGTGCCAGTAGTATGAGCAGGGTTAACTATGGCTACACCTTC.

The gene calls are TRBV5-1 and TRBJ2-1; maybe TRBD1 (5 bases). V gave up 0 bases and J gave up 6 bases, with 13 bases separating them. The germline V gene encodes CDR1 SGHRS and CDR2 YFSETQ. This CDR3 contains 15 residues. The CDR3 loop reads CASSLVSGLVNEQFF. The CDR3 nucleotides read TGCGCCAGCAGCTTGGTGTCAGGGTTAGTCAATGAGCAGTTCTTC.

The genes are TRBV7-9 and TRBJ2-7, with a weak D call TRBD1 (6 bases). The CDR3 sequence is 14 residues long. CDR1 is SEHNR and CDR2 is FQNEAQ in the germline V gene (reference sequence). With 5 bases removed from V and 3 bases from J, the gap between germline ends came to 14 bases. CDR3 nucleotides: TGTGCCAGCAGCCTCTCAGGGGCGGGCTACGAGCAGTACTTC. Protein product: CASSLSGAGYEQYF.

As DNA, the CDR3 is TGTGCCAGCAGTTCTCCAGGAAAAAGCCTCTACGAGCAGTACTTC. It encodes CASSSPGKSLYEQYF. V usage is TRBV28 and J usage is TRBJ2-7; D remains ambiguous. Trimming took off 4 bases at V and 3 bases at J, with 16 bases between the two ends. This CDR3 has 15 amino acids. CDR1 is MDHEN and CDR2 is SYDVKM in the germline V gene.

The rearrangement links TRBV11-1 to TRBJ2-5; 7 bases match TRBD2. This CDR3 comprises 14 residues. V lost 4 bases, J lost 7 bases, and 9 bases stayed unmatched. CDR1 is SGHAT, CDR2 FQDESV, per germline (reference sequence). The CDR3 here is CASSYRLAEGTQYF. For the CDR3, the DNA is TGTGCCAGCAGCTATCGACTAGCAGAAGGGACCCAGTACTTC.

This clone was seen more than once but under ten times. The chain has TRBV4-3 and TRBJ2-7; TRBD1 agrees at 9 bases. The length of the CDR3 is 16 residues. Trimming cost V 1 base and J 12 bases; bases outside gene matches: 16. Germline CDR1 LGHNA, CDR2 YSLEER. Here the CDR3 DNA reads TGCGCCAGCAGCCAAGTGTCGGGGACAGGGATAGGGGTGAGGTACTTC. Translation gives CASSQVSGTGIGVRYF.

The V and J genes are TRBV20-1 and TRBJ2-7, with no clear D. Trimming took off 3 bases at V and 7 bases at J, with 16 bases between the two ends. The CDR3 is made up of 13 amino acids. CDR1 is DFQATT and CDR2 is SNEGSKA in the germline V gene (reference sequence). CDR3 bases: TGCAGTGCTAGTAGGATACCCCACGGGGAGCAGTACTTC. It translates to CSASRIPHGEQYF.

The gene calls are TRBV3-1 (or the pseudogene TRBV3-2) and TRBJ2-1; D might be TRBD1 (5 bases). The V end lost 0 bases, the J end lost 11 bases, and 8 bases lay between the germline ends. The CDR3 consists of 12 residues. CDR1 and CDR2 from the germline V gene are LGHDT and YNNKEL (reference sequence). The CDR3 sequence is CASSQDPGKQFF. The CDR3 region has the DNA TGTGCCAGCAGCCAAGATCCAGGGAAGCAGTTCTTC.

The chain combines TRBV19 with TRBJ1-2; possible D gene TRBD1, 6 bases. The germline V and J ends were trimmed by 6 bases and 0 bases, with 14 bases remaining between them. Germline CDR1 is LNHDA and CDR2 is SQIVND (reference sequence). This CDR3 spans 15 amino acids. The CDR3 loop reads CASSAGTTSNYGYTF. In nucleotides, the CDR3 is TGTGCCAGTAGCGCCGGGACAACCTCTAACTATGGCTACACCTTC.

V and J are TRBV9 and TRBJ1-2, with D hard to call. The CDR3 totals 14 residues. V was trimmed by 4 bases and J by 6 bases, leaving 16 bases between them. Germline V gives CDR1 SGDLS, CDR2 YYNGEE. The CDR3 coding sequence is TGTGCCAGCAGCACCCAGCCCGACACCGATGGCTACACCTTC. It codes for CASSTQPDTDGYTF.

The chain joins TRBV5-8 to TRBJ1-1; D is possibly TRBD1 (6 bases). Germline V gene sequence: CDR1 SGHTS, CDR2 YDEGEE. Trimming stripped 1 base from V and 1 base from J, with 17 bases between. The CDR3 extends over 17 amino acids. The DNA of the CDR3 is TGTGCCAGCAGCTTGTTTGGCGGGGGGGCCGGGAACACTGAAGCTTTCTTT. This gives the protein CASSLFGGGAGNTEAFF.

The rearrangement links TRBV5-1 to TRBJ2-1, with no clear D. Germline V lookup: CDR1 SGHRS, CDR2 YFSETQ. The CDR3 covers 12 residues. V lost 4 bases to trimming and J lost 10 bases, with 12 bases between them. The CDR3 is CASSGPVGEQFF. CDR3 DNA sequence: TGCGCCAGCAGCGGCCCGGTGGGCGAGCAGTTCTTC.

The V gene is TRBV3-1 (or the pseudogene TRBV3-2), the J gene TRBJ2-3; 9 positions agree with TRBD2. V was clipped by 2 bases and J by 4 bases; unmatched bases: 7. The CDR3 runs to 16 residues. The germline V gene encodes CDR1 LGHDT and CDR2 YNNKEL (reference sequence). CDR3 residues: CASSQMLAGSPDTQYF. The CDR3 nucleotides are TGTGCCAGCAGCCAAATGCTAGCGGGGTCGCCAGATACGCAGTATTTT.

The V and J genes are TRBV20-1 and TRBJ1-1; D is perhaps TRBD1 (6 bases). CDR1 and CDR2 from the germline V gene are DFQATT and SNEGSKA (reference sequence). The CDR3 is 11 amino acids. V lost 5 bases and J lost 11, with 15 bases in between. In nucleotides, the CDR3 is TGCAGTGCTGGAGGGGGGGAGGTGGCTTTCTTT. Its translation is CSAGGGEVAFF.

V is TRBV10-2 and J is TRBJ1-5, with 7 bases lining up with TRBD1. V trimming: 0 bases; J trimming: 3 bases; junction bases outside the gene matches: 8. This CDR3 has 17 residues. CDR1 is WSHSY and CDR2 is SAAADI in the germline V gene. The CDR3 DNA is TGCGCCAGCAGTGAGTCGGGATTTACAGGGGTCAATCAGCCCCAGCATTTT. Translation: CASSESGFTGVNQPQHF.

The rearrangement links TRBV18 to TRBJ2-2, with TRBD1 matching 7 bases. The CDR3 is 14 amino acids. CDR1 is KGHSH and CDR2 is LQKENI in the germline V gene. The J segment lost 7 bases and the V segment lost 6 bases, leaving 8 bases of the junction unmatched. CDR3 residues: CASSPDRLGGELFF. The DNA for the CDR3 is TGTGCCAGCTCCCCGGACAGGCTTGGCGGGGAGCTGTTTTTT.

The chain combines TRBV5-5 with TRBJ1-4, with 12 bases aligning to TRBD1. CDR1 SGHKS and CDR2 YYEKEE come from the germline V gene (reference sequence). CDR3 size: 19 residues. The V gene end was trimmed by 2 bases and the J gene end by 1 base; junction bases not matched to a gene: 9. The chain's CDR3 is CASSLLPGQGAGTNEKLFF. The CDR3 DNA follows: TGTGCCAGCAGCTTATTGCCGGGACAGGGGGCTGGAACTAATGAAAAACTGTTTTTT.

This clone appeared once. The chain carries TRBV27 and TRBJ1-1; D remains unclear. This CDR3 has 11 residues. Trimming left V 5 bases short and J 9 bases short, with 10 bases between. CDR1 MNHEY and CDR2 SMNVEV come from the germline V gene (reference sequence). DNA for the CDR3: TGTGCCAGCAGTATGGGGAGGAAAGCTTTCTTT. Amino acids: CASSMGRKAFF.

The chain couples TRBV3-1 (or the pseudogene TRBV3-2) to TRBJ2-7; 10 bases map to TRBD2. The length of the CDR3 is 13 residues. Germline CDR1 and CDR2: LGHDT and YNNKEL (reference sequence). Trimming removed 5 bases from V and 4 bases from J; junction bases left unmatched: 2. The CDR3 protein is CASSRLAGYEQYF. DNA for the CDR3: TGTGCCAGCAGCAGACTAGCGGGTTACGAGCAGTACTTC.

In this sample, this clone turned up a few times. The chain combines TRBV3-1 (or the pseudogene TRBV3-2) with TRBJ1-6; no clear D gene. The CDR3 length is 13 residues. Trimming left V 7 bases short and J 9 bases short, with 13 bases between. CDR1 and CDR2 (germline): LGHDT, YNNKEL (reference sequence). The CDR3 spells CASTWLGSSPLHF. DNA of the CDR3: TGTGCCAGCACTTGGCTGGGGAGTTCACCCCTCCACTTT.

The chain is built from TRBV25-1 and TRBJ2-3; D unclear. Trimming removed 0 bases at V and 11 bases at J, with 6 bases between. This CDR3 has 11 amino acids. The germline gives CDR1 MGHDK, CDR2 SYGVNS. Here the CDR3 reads CASSEYEVQYF. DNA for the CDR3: TGTGCCAGCAGTGAATATGAGGTGCAGTATTTT.

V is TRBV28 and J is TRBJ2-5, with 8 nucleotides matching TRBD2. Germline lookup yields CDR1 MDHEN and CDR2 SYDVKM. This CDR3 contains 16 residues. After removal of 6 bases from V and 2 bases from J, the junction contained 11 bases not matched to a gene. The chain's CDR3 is CASSSRRGGAQETQYF. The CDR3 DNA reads TGTGCCAGCAGCTCCCGACGGGGGGGGGCGCAAGAGACCCAGTACTTC. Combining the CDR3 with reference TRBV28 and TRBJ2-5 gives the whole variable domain DVKVTQSSRYLVKRTGEKVFLECVQDMDHENMFWYRQDPGLGLRLIYFSYDVKMKEKGDIPEGYSVSREKKERFSLILESASTNQTSMYLCASSSRRGGAQETQYFGPGTRLLVL.

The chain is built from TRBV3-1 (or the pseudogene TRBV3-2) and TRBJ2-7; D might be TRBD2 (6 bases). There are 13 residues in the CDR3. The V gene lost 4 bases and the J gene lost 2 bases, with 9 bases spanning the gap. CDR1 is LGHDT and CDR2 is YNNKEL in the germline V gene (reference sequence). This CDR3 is CASSPWGAYEQYF. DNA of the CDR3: TGTGCCAGCAGCCCGTGGGGGGCCTACGAGCAGTACTTC.

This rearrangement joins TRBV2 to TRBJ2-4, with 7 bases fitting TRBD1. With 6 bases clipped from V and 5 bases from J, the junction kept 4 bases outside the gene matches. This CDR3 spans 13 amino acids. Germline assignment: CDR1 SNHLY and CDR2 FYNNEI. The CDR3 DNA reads TGTGCCAGCAGCCGGGACAGCGAAAACATTCAGTACTTC. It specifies CASSRDSENIQYF.

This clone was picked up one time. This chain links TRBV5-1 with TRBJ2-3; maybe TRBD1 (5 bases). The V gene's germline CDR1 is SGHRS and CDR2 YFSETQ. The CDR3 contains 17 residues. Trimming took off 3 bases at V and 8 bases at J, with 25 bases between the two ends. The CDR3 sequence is CASSSRPVGLQGRTQYF. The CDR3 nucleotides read TGCGCCAGCAGCTCCCGCCCGGTGGGATTGCAGGGCCGTACGCAGTATTTT.

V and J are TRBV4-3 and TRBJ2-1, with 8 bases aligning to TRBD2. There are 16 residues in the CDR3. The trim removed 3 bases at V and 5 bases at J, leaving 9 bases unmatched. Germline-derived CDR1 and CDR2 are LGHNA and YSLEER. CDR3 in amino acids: CASSQGSGIRNNEQFF. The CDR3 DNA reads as TGCGCCAGCAGCCAGGGTAGCGGGATCCGGAACAATGAGCAGTTCTTC.